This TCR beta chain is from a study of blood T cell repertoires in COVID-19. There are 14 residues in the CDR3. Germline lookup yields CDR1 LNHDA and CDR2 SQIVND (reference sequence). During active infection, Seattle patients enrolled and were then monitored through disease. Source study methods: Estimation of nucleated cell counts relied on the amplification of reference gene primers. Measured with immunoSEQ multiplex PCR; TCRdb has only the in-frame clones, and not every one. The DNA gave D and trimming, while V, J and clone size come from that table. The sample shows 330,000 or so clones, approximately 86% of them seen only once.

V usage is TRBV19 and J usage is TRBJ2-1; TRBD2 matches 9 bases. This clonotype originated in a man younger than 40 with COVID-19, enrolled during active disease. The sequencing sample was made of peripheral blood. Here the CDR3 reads CATRRRGGQDEQFF. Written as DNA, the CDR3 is TGTGCGACACGTCGGCGGGGGGGCCAGGATGAGCAGTTCTTC.